This T cell receptor beta chain came from a study of blood T cell repertoires in COVID-19. Across the study: Collection of acute and convalescent COVID-19 samples took place in the United States, Italy and Spain.

Germline assignment: CDR1 ENHRY and CDR2 SYGVKD. The CDR3 contains 17 residues. Unmatched junction bases numbered 6, after V lost 3 bases and J lost 0 bases. Methods used by the authors: Cell counts per sample came from amplifying reference gene primers. Clones were read by immunoSEQ multiplex PCR, and TCRdb kept only the in-frame ones, dropping some. V and J calls and clone size are given by that table; D and trimming were obtained from the DNA. The data hold more than 400,000 clones, with about nine tenths observed a single time. Recruitment covered 20 to 25 US areas and drew participants whose ages spanned roughly 18 to 100 years. In assigning cohorts, the study relied on participant-reported clinical history.

The receptor's source is a man in his late teens or twenties who had recovered from COVID-19. Sequencing input: PBMCs or T cells enriched from blood (not recorded which). The chain is built from TRBV10-3 and TRBJ1-3, with 9 nucleotides matching TRBD1. CDR3 nucleotides: TGTGCCATCAGTGATATGGGACAGGGCCACTCTGGAAACACCATATATTTT. It translates to CAISDMGQGHSGNTIYF.